One sample yielded the 17 T cell receptor beta chains listed below, sequenced in a study of control samples from healthy donors and cancer patients. Sequencing used immunoSEQ multiplex PCR; TCRdb keeps in-frame clones, though not all of them. The sample contains about 120,000 clones, 80% to 90% of which appear only once. Material: PBMCs. The receptors were sampled from a woman between 50 and 59 years old with colorectal cancer.

This chain connects TRBV10-1 to TRBJ2-7; possible D gene TRBD1, 6 bases. Per germline, CDR1 WNHNN and CDR2 SYGVQD (reference sequence). There are 14 residues in the CDR3. Trimming cost V 6 bases and J 2 bases, with 14 bases left between them. CDR3 loop: CASSATGDAYEQYF. The CDR3 DNA is TGCGCCAGCAGCGCGACAGGAGATGCCTACGAGCAGTACTTC.

This clone was counted once. The chain joins TRBV6-4 to TRBJ2-7; D not certain. Germline CDR1 and CDR2: MRHNA and SNTAGT. There are 9 residues in the CDR3. Trimming removed 8 bases from V and 7 bases from J, with 6 bases in between. The CDR3 DNA is TGTGCCAGCCGAGGTGAGCAGTACTTC. This sequence encodes CASRGEQYF.

The chain employs TRBV19 and TRBJ2-7, with D possibly TRBD1 on 6 matching bases. V was trimmed by 6 bases and J by 2 bases, leaving 11 bases between them. Germline CDR1 and CDR2: LNHDA and SQIVND (reference sequence). CDR3 size: 13 residues. The CDR3 DNA is TGTGCCAGTAGGGGGGCAGAGACCTACGAGCAGTACTTC. Amino acid sequence: CASRGAETYEQYF.

The gene calls are TRBV18 and TRBJ1-2, with TRBD1 matching over 7 bases. CDR1 and CDR2 from the germline V gene are KGHSH and LQKENI. The CDR3 is 14 residues long. The trim removed 4 bases at V and 6 bases at J, leaving 8 bases unmatched. The CDR3 loop is CASSQTGEVDGYTF. In DNA, the CDR3 is TGTGCCAGCTCACAAACAGGGGAGGTTGATGGCTACACCTTC.

This clone was recorded a few times. Here the CDR3 reads CASSGADTQYF. The CDR3 nucleotides read TGTGCCAGCTCTGGGGCAGATACGCAGTATTTT. The V gene is TRBV2, the J gene TRBJ2-3; the D is unclear. Germline CDR1 SNHLY, CDR2 FYNNEI. Trimming shortened V by 8 bases and J by 4 bases, and 7 bases separated the two germline ends. The CDR3 spans 11 residues.

This sequence joins TRBV25-1 and TRBJ2-4; D may be TRBD1 (5 bases). Trimming cost V 1 base and J 5 bases, with 12 bases left between them. CDR1 and CDR2 from the germline V gene are MGHDK and SYGVNS. The CDR3 spans 15 residues. The CDR3 protein is CASSESGAEENIQYF. The CDR3 nucleotides read TGTGCCAGCAGTGAATCTGGGGCAGAGGAAAACATTCAGTACTTC.

This clone has only one observation. This chain joins TRBV7-2 and TRBJ2-3, with D perhaps matching TRBD2 (5 bases). V lost 1 base, J lost 2 bases, and 16 bases lay in between. Germline CDR1 and CDR2: SGHTA and FQGNSA. CDR3 length: 17 residues. The CDR3 sequence: CASSLDLRSGYTDTQYF. In nucleotides, the CDR3 is TGTGCCAGCAGCTTAGATCTTCGGTCGGGATACACAGATACGCAGTATTTT.

This clone was seen a handful of times. The chain links TRBV7-3 to TRBJ1-6, with unresolved D. Germline V gene sequence: CDR1 SGHTA, CDR2 FQGTGA. V gave up 8 bases and J gave up 10 bases, with 15 bases separating them. The CDR3 has 13 amino acids. CDR3: CASGTGVGSPLHF. The CDR3 DNA reads as TGTGCCAGCGGAACCGGAGTAGGGTCACCCCTCCACTTT.

The CDR3 loop reads CASSPGILNEQFF. Written as DNA, the CDR3 is TGTGCCAGCTCACCGGGGATATTAAATGAGCAGTTCTTC. The chain links TRBV18 to TRBJ2-1; no firm D call. Between the trimmed V and J ends, which lost 3 bases and 7 bases, there was a span of 10 bases. The CDR3 is 13 residues long. Germline CDR1 and CDR2: KGHSH and LQKENI.

The chain joins TRBV5-1 to TRBJ2-3, with 8 bases matching TRBD2. The germline V gene encodes CDR1 SGHRS and CDR2 YFSETQ. The V and J ends lost 0 bases and 5 bases, in that order; junction bases with no gene match: 8. The CDR3 runs 16 residues. The CDR3 region has the DNA TGCGCCAGCAGCTTGGGAATAGCGGGAAAGGGAGATACGCAGTATTTT. Amino acid sequence: CASSLGIAGKGDTQYF. The variable domain in full, completed from reference TRBV5-1 and TRBJ2-3, reads KAGVTQTPRYLIKTRGQQVTLSCSPISGHRSVSWYQQTPGQGLQFLFEYFSETQRNKGNFPGRFSGRQFSNSRSEMNVSTLELGDSALYLCASSLGIAGKGDTQYFGPGTRLTVL.

The chain is built from TRBV7-9 and TRBJ2-1; 12 bases agree with TRBD2. The CDR3 length is 14 residues. J lost 7 bases, V lost 5 bases, and 3 bases had no gene match. Germline CDR1 reads SEHNR; CDR2 reads FQNEAQ (reference sequence). The CDR3 is CASSPGTSGNEQFF. The CDR3 DNA reads TGTGCCAGCAGCCCCGGGACTAGCGGGAATGAGCAGTTCTTC. Variable domain in full (rest from reference TRBV7-9 and TRBJ2-1): DTGVSQNPRHKITKRGQNVTFRCDPISEHNRLYWYRQTLGQGPEFLTYFQNEAQLEKSRLLSDRFSAERPKGSFSTLEIQRTEQGDSAMYLCASSPGTSGNEQFFGPGTRLTVL.

This sequence joins TRBV10-3 and TRBJ2-1, with 16 positions matching TRBD2. Per germline, CDR1 ENHRY and CDR2 SYGVKD. The CDR3 is 16 residues long. With V trimmed by 2 bases and J by 8 bases, 3 bases remained unmatched. The CDR3 loop reads CAISEPGLAGGHEQFF. CDR3 nucleotide sequence: TGTGCCATCAGTGAGCCGGGACTAGCGGGGGGGCATGAGCAGTTCTTC.

The chain recombines TRBV19 with TRBJ2-1, with 7 bases aligning to TRBD1. V trimming: 5 bases; J trimming: 3 bases; junction bases outside the gene matches: 7. Germline V gene lookup returns CDR1 LNHDA and CDR2 SQIVND (reference sequence). The length of the CDR3 is 15 residues. The chain's CDR3 is CASSSRQGDYNEQFF. CDR3 sequence (DNA): TGTGCCAGTAGTTCCCGACAGGGAGACTACAATGAGCAGTTCTTC.

This chain links TRBV7-6 with TRBJ2-3; TRBD2 agrees at 7 bases. The CDR3 runs to 17 residues. V shed 6 bases, J shed 0 bases, and the junction held 12 bases outside the gene matches. Germline CDR1 is SGHVS and CDR2 is FNYEAQ. The CDR3 is CASSRTGGEPSTDTQYF. The CDR3 DNA sequence: TGTGCCAGCAGTCGGACTGGGGGGGAACCTAGCACAGATACGCAGTATTTT.

The chain recombines TRBV7-9 with TRBJ2-3; D possibly corresponds to TRBD2 (5 bases). Germline-derived CDR1 and CDR2 are SEHNR and FQNEAQ (reference sequence). Trimming took 4 bases from V and 1 from J, leaving 15 bases between them. This CDR3 has 16 residues. The CDR3 nucleotides read TGTGCCAGCAGCTCCCCAGGAGGTCTGCGCACAGATACGCAGTATTTT. As protein: CASSSPGGLRTDTQYF.

V and J are TRBV3-1 (or the pseudogene TRBV3-2) and TRBJ2-1; 15 bases align to TRBD2. V trimming: 5 bases; J trimming: 9 bases; junction bases outside the gene matches: 11. This CDR3 is built from 17 residues. The germline CDR1 and CDR2 sequences are LGHDT and YNNKEL (reference sequence). Here the CDR3 reads CASSLGLAGGPWGEQFF. CDR3 in DNA: TGTGCCAGCAGCTTGGGACTAGCGGGAGGCCCGTGGGGTGAGCAGTTCTTC.

The gene calls are TRBV7-9 and TRBJ2-3; D gene uncertain. The V gene's germline CDR1 is SEHNR and CDR2 FQNEAQ (reference sequence). The CDR3 spans 15 residues. V lost 4 bases to trimming and J lost 2 bases, with 13 bases between them. The CDR3 sequence is CASSSRTAHTDTQYF. DNA for the CDR3: TGTGCCAGCAGCTCCCGCACAGCTCACACAGATACGCAGTATTTT.